Below are 29 T cell receptor beta chains sequenced from a single sample in a study of blood T cell repertoires in COVID-19. The data were produced by immunoSEQ multiplex PCR, yet TCRdb's version contains in-frame clones alone and is incomplete. The sample consists of 250,000 or so clones, about 68% of them appearing once. The sequencing sample was made of peripheral blood. These TCRs come from an elderly woman with acute or convalescent COVID-19.

V gene TRBV6-5 combines with J gene TRBJ2-7, with D possibly TRBD2 on 6 matching bases. The CDR3 consists of 15 residues. Trimming took off 6 bases at V and 3 bases at J, with 18 bases between the two ends. The germline gives CDR1 MNHEY, CDR2 SVGAGI. The CDR3 DNA reads as TGTGCCAGCAGCCCCGGGACTTTTGGTCTCTACGAGCAGTACTTC. Its protein is CASSPGTFGLYEQYF.

The rearrangement links TRBV4-1 to TRBJ2-7; TRBD1 might be the D (6 bases). Germline loops: CDR1 MGHRA, CDR2 YSYEKL. V lost 4 bases and J lost 6, with 22 bases in between. The length of the CDR3 is 16 residues. CDR3 DNA: TGCGCCAGCAGCCCTCGGACAGCTCAGAATTTGCGCGAGCAGTACTTC. Its protein product is CASSPRTAQNLREQYF.

DNA of the CDR3: TGTGCCACCAGCAGCAACAGGGGAAGAGAGCAGTACTTC. This codes for CATSSNRGREQYF. This chain uses TRBV15 with TRBJ2-7, with 7 bases aligning to TRBD1. Per the germline V gene, CDR1 is LNHNV and CDR2 is YYDKDF (reference sequence). V lost 3 bases to trimming and J lost 7 bases; unmatched junction nucleotides: 6. The CDR3 covers 13 residues.

This rearrangement joins TRBV3-1 (or the pseudogene TRBV3-2) to TRBJ2-3; TRBD2 matches 10 bases. Germline trimming cut 0 bases from V and 6 bases from J; bases unmatched to any gene: 6. Germline V gene data show CDR1 as LGHDT and CDR2 as YNNKEL (reference sequence). This CDR3 has 16 residues. In nucleotides, the CDR3 is TGTGCCAGCAGCCAAGATACCGCTAGCGGGGGTGATACGCAGTATTTT. This gives the protein CASSQDTASGGDTQYF.

The chain links TRBV18 to TRBJ2-3; TRBD2 aligns across 8 bases. The CDR3 is 17 amino acids. J gave up 0 bases and V 4 bases, and 9 bases lay outside the gene matches. Per germline, CDR1 KGHSH and CDR2 LQKENI. CDR3 loop: CASSQELAGLSTDTQYF. CDR3 DNA: TGTGCCAGCTCACAAGAGTTAGCGGGGCTGAGCACAGATACGCAGTATTTT. Complete variable domain (other parts from reference TRBV18 and TRBJ2-3): NAGVMQNPRHLVRRRGQEARLRCSPMKGHSHVYWYRQLPEEGLKFMVYLQKENIIDESGMPKERFSAEFPKEGPSILRIQQVVRGDSAAYFCASSQELAGLSTDTQYFGPGTRLTVL.

This clone has a single count. This chain links TRBV6-5 with TRBJ2-7; D is undetermined. Germline V gene sequence: CDR1 MNHEY, CDR2 SVGAGI. V was pared by 5 bases and J by 6 bases, with 11 bases between. This CDR3 region has 12 residues. The CDR3, as DNA: TGTGCCAGCAGTCCCTCCCCCCCCGAGCAGTACTTC. It encodes CASSPSPPEQYF.

The J gene is TRBJ1-1, the V gene TRBV6-2 or TRBV6-3, with 7 bases that match TRBD1. After removal of 5 bases from V and 7 bases from J, the junction contained 10 bases not matched to a gene. The CDR3 spans 14 residues. Germline CDR1 is MNHEY and CDR2 is SVGEGT. In nucleotides, the CDR3 is TGTGCCAGCAGTACCCCCGACAGGGTCGGTGAAGCTTTCTTT. This sequence encodes CASSTPDRVGEAFF.

The chain uses TRBV10-3 and TRBJ1-2; 10 nucleotides agree with TRBD1. The CDR3 has 15 residues. The V gene's germline CDR1 is ENHRY and CDR2 SYGVKD. Losses at the gene ends were 4 bases for V and 7 bases for J; bases not matched to a gene: 9. The CDR3 region is CAISAGQGYNSGYTF. The CDR3 coding sequence is TGTGCCATCAGTGCGGGACAGGGGTATAATAGTGGCTACACCTTC.

V is TRBV5-6 and J is TRBJ2-7, with 9 positions matching TRBD2. CDR1 is SGHDT and CDR2 is YYEEEE in the germline V gene. Trimming cost V 0 bases and J 1 base; bases outside gene matches: 8. The CDR3 totals 17 residues. The chain's CDR3 is CASSLGSRTSVSYEQYF. The DNA of the CDR3 is TGTGCCAGCAGCTTGGGTTCCCGGACTAGCGTTTCCTACGAGCAGTACTTC.

The chain recombines TRBV5-1 with TRBJ1-6; 8 bases align to TRBD1. The CDR3 is 15 residues long. Per the germline V gene, CDR1 is SGHRS and CDR2 is YFSETQ. V dropped 7 bases and J dropped 9; count of bases not matched to a gene: 12. CDR3 amino acids: CASHLSGGEGSPLHF. In DNA, the CDR3 is TGCGCCAGCCACCTTTCAGGGGGCGAGGGTTCACCCCTCCACTTT.

This chain links TRBV7-2 with TRBJ1-1; the D is unclear. Germline V gives CDR1 SGHTA, CDR2 FQGNSA. V gave up 0 bases and J gave up 7 bases, with 9 bases separating them. The length of the CDR3 is 13 residues. The CDR3 nucleotides read TGTGCCAGCAGCTTAGCGCCCCGGGGTGAAGCTTTCTTT. The encoded protein is CASSLAPRGEAFF.

V and J are TRBV11-2 and TRBJ2-1, with D perhaps matching TRBD1 (6 bases). Germline V CDR1 and CDR2: SGHAT, FQNNGV. V lost 3 bases to trimming and J lost 2 bases, with 11 bases between them. CDR3 length equals 15 residues. The CDR3 loop reads CASSLNRETYNEQFF. The CDR3 region has the DNA TGTGCCAGCAGCTTGAACAGGGAAACCTACAATGAGCAGTTCTTC.

The chain employs TRBV5-6 and TRBJ1-2; unclear D gene. The CDR3 runs 12 residues. Germline-derived CDR1 and CDR2 are SGHDT and YYEEEE. Trimming took 1 base from V and 10 from J, leaving 11 bases between them. CDR3 region: CASSLIGRDYTF. DNA for the CDR3: TGTGCCAGCAGCTTGATAGGGCGGGACTACACCTTC.

The chain is built from TRBV18 and TRBJ1-2; 8 bases agree with TRBD1. The CDR3 is made up of 15 amino acids. Germline V CDR1 and CDR2: KGHSH, LQKENI. V shed 4 bases and J 3 bases; nucleotides not matched to a gene: 7. The CDR3 loop reads CASSRTGTPHYGYTF. CDR3 nucleotide sequence: TGTGCCAGCTCACGGACAGGGACCCCCCACTATGGCTACACCTTC.

This clone was counted between two and nine times. The chain combines TRBV4-3 with TRBJ2-2, with 7 nucleotides matching TRBD1. The germline V gene encodes CDR1 LGHNA and CDR2 YSLEER. V was pared by 0 bases and J by 4 bases, with 2 bases of the junction left unmatched. CDR3 length equals 15 residues. The CDR3 is CASSQEHRGTGELFF. Here the CDR3 DNA reads TGCGCCAGCAGCCAAGAGCACAGGGGCACCGGGGAGCTGTTTTTT.

In DNA, the CDR3 is TGCGCCAGCAGCCAGGATACTCAGGGGGCGGATGAAAAACTGTTTTTT. Encoded protein: CASSQDTQGADEKLFF. The chain couples TRBV4-3 to TRBJ1-4, with 8 positions matching TRBD1. Trimming at V came to 3 bases and at J to 6 bases, leaving 9 bases not matched to a gene. The CDR3 runs 16 residues. Germline CDR1 reads LGHNA; CDR2 reads YSLEER.

The V gene is TRBV4-1, the J gene TRBJ1-5; 7 bases line up with TRBD1. V was pared by 2 bases and J by 6 bases, with 7 bases of the junction left unmatched. The CDR3 consists of 15 residues. Per germline, CDR1 MGHRA and CDR2 YSYEKL. CDR3 DNA: TGCGCCAGCAGCCAATATAGGGGGCGAGGTCAGCCCCAGCATTTT. Protein product: CASSQYRGRGQPQHF.

This clone was picked up one time. This rearrangement joins TRBV5-4 to TRBJ2-7, with a possible D match to TRBD2 (5 bases). This CDR3 comprises 12 residues. V lost 4 bases and J 7 bases, leaving 12 bases between the germline ends. Germline loops: CDR1 SGHNT, CDR2 YYREEE (reference sequence). The CDR3 sequence: CASSPGLGEQYF. The CDR3 region has the DNA TGTGCCAGCAGCCCCGGACTGGGGGAGCAGTACTTC.

V gene TRBV25-1 combines with J gene TRBJ1-2, with D perhaps TRBD1 (6 bases). Trimming stripped 5 bases from V and 4 bases from J, with 14 bases between. CDR1 is MGHDK, CDR2 SYGVNS, per germline. This CDR3 contains 14 residues. The CDR3: CASSWGLGVYGYTF. The CDR3 DNA follows: TGTGCCAGCAGTTGGGGGCTGGGTGTCTATGGCTACACCTTC.

The chain recombines TRBV15 with TRBJ1-5, with D unresolved. Germline V gene sequence: CDR1 LNHNV, CDR2 YYDKDF (reference sequence). Deletions cut 2 bases from V and 6 bases from J, with 11 bases between. The CDR3 totals 14 residues. In nucleotides, the CDR3 is TGTGCCACCAGCAGACTCAAAGAGGGTCAGCCCCAGCATTTT. It encodes CATSRLKEGQPQHF.

The V gene is TRBV7-9, the J gene TRBJ1-1; D not resolved. This CDR3 has 14 amino acids. V was pared by 2 bases and J by 6 bases, with 13 bases between. The germline V gene has CDR1 SEHNR and CDR2 FQNEAQ (reference sequence). The CDR3 DNA reads TGTGCCAGCAGCTTACAGGAAATGGTCCCTGAAGCTTTCTTT. Residues: CASSLQEMVPEAFF.

This clone occurred a few times. This chain links TRBV7-9 with TRBJ1-2, with TRBD1 identical over 9 bases. The CDR3 contains 16 residues. V lost 5 bases and J lost 4; bases outside the gene matches: 11. The germline V gene encodes CDR1 SEHNR and CDR2 FQNEAQ (reference sequence). The CDR3: CASSPDRDRVTYGYTF. In DNA form, the CDR3 reads TGTGCCAGCAGCCCGGACCGGGACAGGGTGACCTATGGCTACACCTTC.

This chain joins TRBV28 and TRBJ1-2, with D unclear. Germline V lookup: CDR1 MDHEN, CDR2 SYDVKM. The CDR3 totals 14 residues. V dropped 6 bases and J dropped 7 bases, with 18 bases sitting between them. CDR3 coding DNA: TGTGCCAGCAGCCCTACTACCCCGGCGAGTGGCTACACCTTC. This encodes CASSPTTPASGYTF.

The gene calls are TRBV28 and TRBJ2-7; 9 bases fit TRBD1. Germline assignment: CDR1 MDHEN and CDR2 SYDVKM. This CDR3 is 16 amino acids long. The J segment lost 3 bases and the V segment lost 5 bases, leaving 11 bases of the junction unmatched. CDR3 sequence (DNA): TGTGCCAGCAGTACAACAGGGGGCGCGGTGGGCTACGAGCAGTACTTC. It translates to CASSTTGGAVGYEQYF.

CDR3 in amino acids: CATSRGIQGVVLLGYTF. CDR3 sequence (DNA): TGTGCCACCAGCAGAGGGATACAGGGAGTGGTACTACTCGGCTACACCTTC. This chain links TRBV15 with TRBJ1-2; possibly TRBD1 for D (6 bases). V shed 1 base and J shed 8 bases, with 23 bases lying between them. The V gene's germline CDR1 is LNHNV and CDR2 YYDKDF (reference sequence). The CDR3 has 17 amino acids.

The chain links TRBV6-2 or TRBV6-3 to TRBJ2-2; no clear D. V was shortened by 2 bases and J by 0 bases, with 13 bases between the two germline ends. The CDR3 spans 17 residues. Per the germline V gene, CDR1 is MNHEY and CDR2 is SVGEGT. Here the CDR3 reads CASSYDKIYANTGELFF. DNA for the CDR3: TGTGCCAGCAGTTACGACAAAATATACGCGAACACCGGGGAGCTGTTTTTT.

The V gene is TRBV6-1, the J gene TRBJ2-2; D is perhaps TRBD2 (5 bases). Germline V gene sequence: CDR1 MNHNS, CDR2 SASEGT. The CDR3 consists of 13 residues. Trimming removed 7 bases from V and 7 bases from J, with 13 bases in between. This CDR3 is CASTPGFVGELFF. The CDR3 nucleotides read TGTGCCAGCACCCCGGGGTTCGTCGGGGAGCTGTTTTTT.

J is TRBJ2-3 and V is TRBV7-8, with 10 bases fitting TRBD2. V lost 0 bases, J lost 0 bases, and 12 bases stayed unmatched. Germline loops: CDR1 SGHVS, CDR2 FQNEAQ. This CDR3 comprises 20 residues. CDR3 sequence: CASSLAVLAGEHLSTDTQYF. DNA of the CDR3: TGTGCCAGCAGCTTAGCTGTCCTAGCGGGGGAACATCTAAGCACAGATACGCAGTATTTT.

The rearrangement links TRBV19 to TRBJ2-2, with 9 bases fitting TRBD2. Germline trimming cut 4 bases from V and 5 bases from J; bases unmatched to any gene: 8. Germline lookup yields CDR1 LNHDA and CDR2 SQIVND (reference sequence). The CDR3 is made up of 16 amino acids. The CDR3 region has the DNA TGTGCCAGTAGTAGTATAGGACTAGCGAGTACCGGGGAGCTGTTTTTT. This sequence encodes CASSSIGLASTGELFF. The full variable domain, in which reference TRBV19 and TRBJ2-2 provide the parts outside the CDR3, is DGGITQSPKYLFRKEGQNVTLSCEQNLNHDAMYWYRQDPGQGLRLIYYSQIVNDFQKGDIAEGYSVSREKKESFPLTVTSAQKNPTAFYLCASSSIGLASTGELFFGEGSRLTVL.